A selection of T cell receptor beta chains follows, all from one sample in a study of T cells in Graves' hyperthyroidism and ophthalmopathy. TCRdb reanalysed the multiplex PCR reads using MiXCR and keeps one entry per CDR3 protein. This table has over 650,000 distinct CDR3 sequences, 40% to 55% appearing once. The sequenced material came from peripheral blood or thyroid tissue (not recorded which). These receptors came from an adult man with Graves' disease, either hyperthyroidism or ophthalmopathy (not recorded which). CDR3s include the opening cysteine and the closing phenylalanine or tryptophan. Each record gives: V gene, J gene, D gene, clone size, CDR3 DNA, CDR3 protein. The D gene is left open where the match is weak. Clone size is given for some rows only: seen once, a few or many times, or a class if the clone is expanded.

v_call: TRBV7-6; j_call: TRBJ2-7; d_call: TRBD1; clone_size: NA; cdr3_nt: TGTGCCAGCAGCTTCCGGGACAGGGAGGAGTACTTC; cdr3_aa: CASSFRDREEYF
v_call: TRBV9; j_call: TRBJ1-1; d_call: TRBD1; clone_size: NA; cdr3_nt: TGTGCCAGCAGCGTCGACAGGGGTTTGGACACTGAAGCTTTCTTT; cdr3_aa: CASSVDRGLDTEAFF
v_call: TRBV7-2; j_call: TRBJ1-2; d_call: TRBD1; clone_size: few; cdr3_nt: TGCGCCAGCAGCCAAGGTGGGACAGGGGATACCTATGGCTACACCTTC; cdr3_aa: CASSQGGTGDTYGYTF
v_call: TRBV7-2; j_call: TRBJ2-5; d_call: TRBD1; clone_size: few; cdr3_nt: TGTGCCAGCAGCCAGGGGGCTAGGGAGACCCAGTACTTC; cdr3_aa: CASSQGARETQYF
v_call: TRBV19; j_call: TRBJ2-6; d_call: TRBD1; clone_size: NA; cdr3_nt: TGTGCCAGTAGGTCCTCCGGGACAGGGGGCGTTGGGGCCAACGTCCTGACTTTC; cdr3_aa: CASRSSGTGGVGANVLTF
v_call: TRBV7-2; j_call: TRBJ1-5; d_call: TRBD1; clone_size: NA; cdr3_nt: TGTGCCAGCAGCCTCCGGGGGACAGGGGAACAGCCCCAGCATTTT; cdr3_aa: CASSLRGTGEQPQHF
v_call: TRBV7-8; j_call: TRBJ1-5; d_call: NA; clone_size: many; cdr3_nt: TGTGCCAGCAGCTTTAGGCGGAACAATCAGCCCCAGCATTTT; cdr3_aa: CASSFRRNNQPQHF
v_call: TRBV6-1; j_call: TRBJ1-1; d_call: NA; clone_size: NA; cdr3_nt: TGTGCCAGTAAAGCGGTTACGAACACTGAAGCTTTCTTT; cdr3_aa: CASKAVTNTEAFF
v_call: TRBV2; j_call: TRBJ1-6; d_call: NA; clone_size: many; cdr3_nt: TGTGCCAGCAGAGTGGACGGGTATAATTCACCCCTCCACTTT; cdr3_aa: CASRVDGYNSPLHF
v_call: TRBV29-1; j_call: TRBJ1-3; d_call: TRBD1; clone_size: NA; cdr3_nt: TGCAGCGTTGAAGCTGCCCAGGGGGAGTCTGGAAACACCATATATTTT; cdr3_aa: CSVEAAQGESGNTIYF
v_call: TRBV20-1; j_call: TRBJ2-7; d_call: TRBD2; clone_size: NA; cdr3_nt: TGCAGTGTGGGCGGGACTAGAGGCTACGAGCAGTACTTC; cdr3_aa: CSVGGTRGYEQYF
v_call: TRBV2; j_call: TRBJ1-2; d_call: TRBD1; clone_size: many; cdr3_nt: TGTGCCAGCAGTGAAGCAAAACAGGGGATCTATGGCTACACCTTC; cdr3_aa: CASSEAKQGIYGYTF
v_call: TRBV10-3; j_call: TRBJ1-2; d_call: NA; clone_size: many; cdr3_nt: TGTGCCATCAGTCCAAGAGAAGGGGCAGATGGCTACACCTTC; cdr3_aa: CAISPREGADGYTF
v_call: TRBV12-3/TRBV12-4; j_call: TRBJ1-2; d_call: NA; clone_size: NA; cdr3_nt: TGTGCCAGCAGTTCTTTTGTAGGGGAAGGAGGCTACACCTTC; cdr3_aa: CASSSFVGEGGYTF
v_call: TRBV7-8; j_call: TRBJ2-7; d_call: NA; clone_size: many; cdr3_nt: TGTGCCAGCAGCTCCCTTCTCGAGCAGTACTTC; cdr3_aa: CASSSLLEQYF
v_call: TRBV12-3/TRBV12-4; j_call: TRBJ1-1; d_call: NA; clone_size: NA; cdr3_nt: TGTGCCAGCCCTTTCGGGGTGCAGATGAACACTGAAGCTTTCTTT; cdr3_aa: CASPFGVQMNTEAFF
v_call: TRBV10-2; j_call: TRBJ1-2; d_call: NA; clone_size: NA; cdr3_nt: TGCGCCAGCAGTGAGTCGGGGGGGGCGCCGTCCTGTGGCTACACCTTC; cdr3_aa: CASSESGGAPSCGYTF
v_call: TRBV10-3; j_call: TRBJ1-6; d_call: NA; clone_size: NA; cdr3_nt: TGTGCCATCAGTAGCGAGGAAGGTTCACCCCTCCACTTT; cdr3_aa: CAISSEEGSPLHF
v_call: TRBV7-8; j_call: TRBJ1-5; d_call: NA; clone_size: NA; cdr3_nt: TGTGCCAGCAGCTTACTAGCGGGGCAGGGCCGCAATCAGCCCCAGCATTTT; cdr3_aa: CASSLLAGQGRNQPQHF
v_call: TRBV19; j_call: TRBJ2-2; d_call: TRBD1; clone_size: NA; cdr3_nt: TGTGCCAGCCGACAGGGCCTTATAGCCGGGGAGCTGTTTTTT; cdr3_aa: CASRQGLIAGELFF
v_call: TRBV2; j_call: TRBJ1-5; d_call: TRBD1; clone_size: many; cdr3_nt: TGTGCCAGCAGGATGGGACAGGGCGGCAATCAGCCCCAGCATTTT; cdr3_aa: CASRMGQGGNQPQHF
v_call: TRBV6-5; j_call: TRBJ1-4; d_call: NA; clone_size: NA; cdr3_nt: TGTGCCAGCAGTTACGCCCGAACCAGGCAAGGAGAAAAACTGTTTTTT; cdr3_aa: CASSYARTRQGEKLFF
v_call: TRBV7-9; j_call: TRBJ2-2; d_call: TRBD1; clone_size: few; cdr3_nt: TGTGCCAGCAGCTATCGACAGGGGGTGATCGGGGAGCTGTTTTTT; cdr3_aa: CASSYRQGVIGELFF
v_call: TRBV7-3; j_call: TRBJ1-6; d_call: TRBD1; clone_size: NA; cdr3_nt: TGTGCCAGCAGCTTGGTGGGGACAGCGAGCTCCTATAATTCACCCCTCCACTTT; cdr3_aa: CASSLVGTASSYNSPLHF
v_call: TRBV12-3/TRBV12-4; j_call: TRBJ1-1; d_call: NA; clone_size: few; cdr3_nt: TGTGCCAGCAGTTTGTCACAGGGTGTTGAAGCTTTCTTT; cdr3_aa: CASSLSQGVEAFF
v_call: TRBV7-2; j_call: TRBJ1-5; d_call: NA; clone_size: NA; cdr3_nt: TGTGCCAGCAGCTTCCAGGGAAGGAATCAGCCCCAGCATTTT; cdr3_aa: CASSFQGRNQPQHF
v_call: TRBV12-3/TRBV12-4; j_call: TRBJ1-3; d_call: NA; clone_size: NA; cdr3_nt: TGTGCCAGCAGTTTATCCCTCTCTGGAAACGCCATATATTTT; cdr3_aa: CASSLSLSGNAIYF
v_call: TRBV20-1; j_call: TRBJ2-5; d_call: TRBD1; clone_size: NA; cdr3_nt: TGCAGTGCCAGTTCTACCTGGGACAGAAAAGAGACCCAGTACTTC; cdr3_aa: CSASSTWDRKETQYF
v_call: TRBV7-2; j_call: TRBJ1-6; d_call: NA; clone_size: NA; cdr3_nt: TGTGCCAGCAGCTTATCAGTGCTTAATTCACCCCTCCACTTT; cdr3_aa: CASSLSVLNSPLHF
v_call: TRBV19; j_call: TRBJ1-1; d_call: NA; clone_size: many; cdr3_nt: TGTGCCAGTAGTCAGGGACCGAACACTGAAGCTTTCTTT; cdr3_aa: CASSQGPNTEAFF
v_call: TRBV19; j_call: TRBJ1-1; d_call: NA; clone_size: NA; cdr3_nt: TGTGCCAGTACCTATCGCGCAGGGAGCACTGAAGCTTTCTTT; cdr3_aa: CASTYRAGSTEAFF
v_call: TRBV15; j_call: TRBJ1-2; d_call: NA; clone_size: many; cdr3_nt: TGTGCCACCAGCAGAGACAGGTCCAACTATGGCTACACCTTC; cdr3_aa: CATSRDRSNYGYTF
v_call: TRBV10-3; j_call: TRBJ1-1; d_call: TRBD1; clone_size: NA; cdr3_nt: TGTGCCACGTCCGACAGGGTTGGGGGCACTGAAGCTTTCTTT; cdr3_aa: CATSDRVGGTEAFF
v_call: TRBV9; j_call: TRBJ2-5; d_call: NA; clone_size: many; cdr3_nt: TGTGCCAGCAGCGTAGGACAACAAGAGACCCAGTACTTC; cdr3_aa: CASSVGQQETQYF
v_call: TRBV5-1; j_call: TRBJ2-6; d_call: NA; clone_size: NA; cdr3_nt: TGCGCCAGCAGCTTGGCGGATAACTATGGGGCCAACGTCCTGACTTTC; cdr3_aa: CASSLADNYGANVLTF
v_call: TRBV10-3; j_call: TRBJ2-7; d_call: NA; clone_size: once; cdr3_nt: TGTGCCATCCGGGACACACCCTACGAGCAGTACTTC; cdr3_aa: CAIRDTPYEQYF
v_call: TRBV28; j_call: TRBJ2-5; d_call: TRBD1; clone_size: NA; cdr3_nt: TGTGCCAGCAGTTATGCAGGGGGATTCCAAGAGACCCAGTACTTC; cdr3_aa: CASSYAGGFQETQYF
v_call: TRBV5-1; j_call: TRBJ2-2; d_call: NA; clone_size: NA; cdr3_nt: TGCGCCAGCAGTCCTACAGGGCGTAACACCGGGGAGCTGTTTTTT; cdr3_aa: CASSPTGRNTGELFF
v_call: TRBV25-1; j_call: TRBJ2-5; d_call: NA; clone_size: once; cdr3_nt: TGTGCCAGCAGTGCTAGATCCCTAGGGGGTAGAGAGACCCAGTACTTC; cdr3_aa: CASSARSLGGRETQYF
v_call: TRBV2; j_call: TRBJ2-5; d_call: NA; clone_size: NA; cdr3_nt: TGTGCCAGCAGTGAGGCGACCGGGACAAAAGGGACCCAGTACTTC; cdr3_aa: CASSEATGTKGTQYF
v_call: TRBV2; j_call: TRBJ1-2; d_call: NA; clone_size: many; cdr3_nt: TGTGCCAGCAGTGATTCGGGGGGGCTCAGCTATGGCTACACCTTC; cdr3_aa: CASSDSGGLSYGYTF
v_call: TRBV24-1; j_call: TRBJ1-5; d_call: TRBD1; clone_size: NA; cdr3_nt: TGTGCCACCAGTGAGCACGGGACAGGTTCGGATCAGCCCCAGCATTTT; cdr3_aa: CATSEHGTGSDQPQHF
v_call: TRBV25-1; j_call: TRBJ1-2; d_call: NA; clone_size: NA; cdr3_nt: TGTGCCAGTAATCTTCTAGTGAGAGAGATTAGCTACACCTTC; cdr3_aa: CASNLLVREISYTF
v_call: TRBV7-9; j_call: TRBJ2-5; d_call: TRBD2; clone_size: NA; cdr3_nt: TGTGCCAGCATCGGGACTAGCGGAAGTGATACCGAAGAGACCCAGTACTTC; cdr3_aa: CASIGTSGSDTEETQYF
v_call: TRBV20-1; j_call: TRBJ1-1; d_call: TRBD1; clone_size: NA; cdr3_nt: TGCAGTGCAGGACAGGGGGCGACTGAAGCTTTCTTT; cdr3_aa: CSAGQGATEAFF
v_call: TRBV19; j_call: TRBJ2-2; d_call: NA; clone_size: NA; cdr3_nt: TGTGCCAGTAGTCTCGGGGCCGGGGGAACCGGGGAGCTGTTTTTT; cdr3_aa: CASSLGAGGTGELFF
v_call: TRBV29-1; j_call: TRBJ1-1; d_call: NA; clone_size: NA; cdr3_nt: TGCATCCCGGAAGACACTGAAGCTTTCTTT; cdr3_aa: CIPEDTEAFF
v_call: TRBV7-9; j_call: TRBJ2-7; d_call: NA; clone_size: many; cdr3_nt: TGTGCCAGCAGCTTTAGGGACAAAGCCTACGAGCAGTACTTC; cdr3_aa: CASSFRDKAYEQYF
v_call: TRBV11-3; j_call: TRBJ1-2; d_call: NA; clone_size: NA; cdr3_nt: TGTGCCAGCAGCTACAGGGACCCGGGGGATGGCTACACCTTC; cdr3_aa: CASSYRDPGDGYTF
v_call: TRBV10-3; j_call: TRBJ1-2; d_call: NA; clone_size: NA; cdr3_nt: TGTGCCAGCAGTTACGAAGGGGCATACTATGGCTACACCTTC; cdr3_aa: CASSYEGAYYGYTF
v_call: TRBV10-3; j_call: TRBJ2-7; d_call: NA; clone_size: few; cdr3_nt: TGTGCCAGCAGTTACTTGCTTCAGCAGTACTTC; cdr3_aa: CASSYLLQQYF
v_call: TRBV7-2; j_call: TRBJ1-3; d_call: NA; clone_size: many; cdr3_nt: TGTGCCAGCAGCACGACCCTTGAACGAAACACCATATATTTT; cdr3_aa: CASSTTLERNTIYF